This T cell receptor (beta chain) was sequenced for a study of T cells in localized non-small cell lung cancer. Overall study results and limits: There were a median roughly 60 of the top 100 tumor clones appearing in adjacent lung. Sequencing was restricted to one tumor region; therefore, heterogeneity remains possible. Uninvolved nearby lung showed the greatest T cell clonality, exceeding that found in tumor.

Assay used: immunoSEQ multiplex PCR; TCRdb lists only in-frame clones, some missing. The data show 10,000 to 13,000 clones, over 65% seen once. Trimming took 1 base from V and 4 from J, leaving 10 bases between them. Germline assignment: CDR1 SGHAT and CDR2 FQDESV (reference sequence). This CDR3 has 15 amino acids. This clone was seen only once. No antigen is known for it. This rearrangement joins TRBV11-1 to TRBJ2-2; D might be TRBD1 (6 bases). The specimen comprised peripheral blood, sampled before any cancer treatment. The TCR originated in a male donor at least 60 years old with stage I lung adenocarcinoma. The CDR3 DNA sequence: TGTGCCAGCAGCTTAGTATCAGGGGCCACCGGGGAGCTGTTTTTT. It translates to CASSLVSGATGELFF. The entire variable domain, with the rest obtained from reference TRBV11-1 and TRBJ2-2, is as follows: EAEVAQSPRYKITEKSQAVAFWCDPISGHATLYWYRQILGQGPELLVQFQDESVVDDSQLPKDRFSAERLKGVDSTLKIQPAELGDSAMYLCASSLVSGATGELFFGEGSRLTVL.